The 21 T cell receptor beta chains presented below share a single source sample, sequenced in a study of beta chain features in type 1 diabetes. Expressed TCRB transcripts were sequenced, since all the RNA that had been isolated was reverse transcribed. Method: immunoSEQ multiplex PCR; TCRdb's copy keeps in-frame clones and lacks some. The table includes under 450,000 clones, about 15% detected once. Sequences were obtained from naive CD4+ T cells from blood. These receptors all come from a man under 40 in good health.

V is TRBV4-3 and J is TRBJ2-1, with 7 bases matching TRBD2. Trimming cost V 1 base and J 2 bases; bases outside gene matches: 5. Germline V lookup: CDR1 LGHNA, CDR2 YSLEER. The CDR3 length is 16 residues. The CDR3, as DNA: TGCGCCAGCAGCCAAGTTCTTCTAGCGGCCTACAATGAGCAGTTCTTC. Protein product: CASSQVLLAAYNEQFF.

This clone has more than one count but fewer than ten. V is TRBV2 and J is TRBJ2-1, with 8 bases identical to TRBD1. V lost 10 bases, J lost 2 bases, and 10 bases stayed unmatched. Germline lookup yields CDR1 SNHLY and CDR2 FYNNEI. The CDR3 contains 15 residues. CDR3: CATSWTGTTYNEQFF. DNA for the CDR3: TGTGCCACTTCGTGGACAGGGACCACCTACAATGAGCAGTTCTTC.

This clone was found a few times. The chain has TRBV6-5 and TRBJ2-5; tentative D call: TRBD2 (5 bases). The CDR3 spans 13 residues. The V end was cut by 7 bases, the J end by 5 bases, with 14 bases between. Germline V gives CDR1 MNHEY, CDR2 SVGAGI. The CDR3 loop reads CASTRGPRETQYF. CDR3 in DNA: TGTGCCAGCACCCGAGGGCCGAGGGAGACCCAGTACTTC.

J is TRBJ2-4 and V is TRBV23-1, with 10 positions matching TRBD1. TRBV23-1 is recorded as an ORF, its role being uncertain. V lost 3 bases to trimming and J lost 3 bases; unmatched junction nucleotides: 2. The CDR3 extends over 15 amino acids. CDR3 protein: CASSQGQGCKNIQYF. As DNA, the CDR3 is TGCGCCAGCAGTCAGGGACAGGGGTGCAAAAACATTCAGTACTTC.

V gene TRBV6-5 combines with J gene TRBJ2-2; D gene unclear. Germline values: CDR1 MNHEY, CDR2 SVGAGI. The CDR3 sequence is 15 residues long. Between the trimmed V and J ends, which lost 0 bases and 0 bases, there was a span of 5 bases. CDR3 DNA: TGTGCCAGCAGTTACTCTACAACGAACACCGGGGAGCTGTTTTTT. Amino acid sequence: CASSYSTTNTGELFF.

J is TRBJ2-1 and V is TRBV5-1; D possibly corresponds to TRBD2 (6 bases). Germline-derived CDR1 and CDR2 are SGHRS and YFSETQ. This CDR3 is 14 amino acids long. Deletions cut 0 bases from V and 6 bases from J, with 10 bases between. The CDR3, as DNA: TGCGCCAGCAGCTTGGGAGGGGACTTCAATGAGCAGTTCTTC. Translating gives CASSLGGDFNEQFF.

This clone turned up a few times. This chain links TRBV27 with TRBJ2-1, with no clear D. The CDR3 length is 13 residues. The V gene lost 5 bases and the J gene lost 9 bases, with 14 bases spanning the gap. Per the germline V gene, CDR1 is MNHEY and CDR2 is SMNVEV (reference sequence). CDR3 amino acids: CASSARKSREQFF. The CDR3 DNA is TGTGCCAGCAGTGCCCGAAAAAGTCGTGAGCAGTTCTTC.

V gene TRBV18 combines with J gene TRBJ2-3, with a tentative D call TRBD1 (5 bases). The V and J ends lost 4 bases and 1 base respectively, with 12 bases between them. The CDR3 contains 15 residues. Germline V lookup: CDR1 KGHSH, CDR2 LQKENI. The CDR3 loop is CASSRSKQGTDTQYF. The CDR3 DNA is TGTGCCAGCTCACGATCTAAACAGGGCACAGATACGCAGTATTTT.

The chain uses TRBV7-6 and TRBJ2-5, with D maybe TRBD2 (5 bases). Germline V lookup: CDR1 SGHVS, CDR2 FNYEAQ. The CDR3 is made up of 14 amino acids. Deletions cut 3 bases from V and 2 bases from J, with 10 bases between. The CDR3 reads CASSLGATQETQYF. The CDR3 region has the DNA TGTGCCAGCAGCTTGGGAGCGACACAAGAGACCCAGTACTTC. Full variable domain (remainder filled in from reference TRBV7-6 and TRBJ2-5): GAGVSQSPRYKVTKRGQDVALRCDPISGHVSLYWYRQALGQGPEFLTYFNYEAQQDKSGLPNDRFSAERPEGSISTLTIQRTEQRDSAMYRCASSLGATQETQYFGPGTRLLVL.

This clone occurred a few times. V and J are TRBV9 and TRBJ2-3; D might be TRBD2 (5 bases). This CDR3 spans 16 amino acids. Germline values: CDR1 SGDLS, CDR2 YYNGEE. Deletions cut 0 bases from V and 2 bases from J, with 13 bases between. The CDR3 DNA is TGTGCCAGCAGCGTAGATCCCCGGCGGGCCACAGATACGCAGTATTTT. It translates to CASSVDPRRATDTQYF.

In DNA, the CDR3 is TGTGCCAGTAAGGGTTCAGTCTTGCTGTCCTATGGCTACACCTTC. Translated, it gives CASKGSVLLSYGYTF. This chain joins TRBV19 and TRBJ1-2; D gene ambiguous. Germline loops: CDR1 LNHDA, CDR2 SQIVND (reference sequence). V lost 7 bases and J 4 bases, leaving 19 bases between the germline ends. The length of the CDR3 is 15 residues.

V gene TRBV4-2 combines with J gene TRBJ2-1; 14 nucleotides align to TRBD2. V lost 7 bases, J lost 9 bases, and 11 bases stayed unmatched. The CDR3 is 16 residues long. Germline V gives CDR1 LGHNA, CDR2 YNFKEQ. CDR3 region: CASTGAGTSGSLEQFF. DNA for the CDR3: TGTGCCAGCACCGGAGCCGGGACTAGCGGGAGTCTTGAGCAGTTCTTC.

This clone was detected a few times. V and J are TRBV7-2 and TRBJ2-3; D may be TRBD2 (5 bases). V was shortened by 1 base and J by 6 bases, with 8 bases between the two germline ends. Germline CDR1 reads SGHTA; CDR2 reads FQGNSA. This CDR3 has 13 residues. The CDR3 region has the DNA TGTGCCAGCAGCTTAGTAGCGAAGGATACGCAGTATTTT. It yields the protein CASSLVAKDTQYF.

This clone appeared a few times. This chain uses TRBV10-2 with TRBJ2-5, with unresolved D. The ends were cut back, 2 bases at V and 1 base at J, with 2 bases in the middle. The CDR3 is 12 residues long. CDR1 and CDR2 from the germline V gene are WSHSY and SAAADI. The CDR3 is CASSEIQETQYF. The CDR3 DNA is TGCGCCAGCAGTGAGATCCAAGAGACCCAGTACTTC.

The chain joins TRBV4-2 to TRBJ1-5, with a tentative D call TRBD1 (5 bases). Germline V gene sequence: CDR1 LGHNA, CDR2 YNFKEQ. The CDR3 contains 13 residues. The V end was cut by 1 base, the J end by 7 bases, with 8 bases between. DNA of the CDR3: TGTGCCAGCAGCCAAGCGGGGGGACAGCCCCAGCATTTT. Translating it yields CASSQAGGQPQHF.

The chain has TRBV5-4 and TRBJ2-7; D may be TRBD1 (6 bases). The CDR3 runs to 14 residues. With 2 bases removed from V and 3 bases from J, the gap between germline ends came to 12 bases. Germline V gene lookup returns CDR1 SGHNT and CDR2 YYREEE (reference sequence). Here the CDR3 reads CASSLDRDNYEQYF. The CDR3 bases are TGTGCCAGCAGCTTAGATCGGGACAACTACGAGCAGTACTTC.

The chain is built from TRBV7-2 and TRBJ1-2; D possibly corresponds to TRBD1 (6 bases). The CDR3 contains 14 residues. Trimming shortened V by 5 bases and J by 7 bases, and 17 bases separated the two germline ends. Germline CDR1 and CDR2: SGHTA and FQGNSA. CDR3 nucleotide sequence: TGTGCCAGCAGCCCCCTCCCAGGGGTGGGTGGCTACACCTTC. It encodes CASSPLPGVGGYTF.

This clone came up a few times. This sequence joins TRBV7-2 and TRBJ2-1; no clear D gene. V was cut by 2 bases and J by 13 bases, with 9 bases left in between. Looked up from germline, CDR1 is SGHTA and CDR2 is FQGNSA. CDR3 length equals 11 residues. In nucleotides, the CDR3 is TGTGCCAGCAGCTTAACCGAAACCCAGTTCTTC. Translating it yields CASSLTETQFF.

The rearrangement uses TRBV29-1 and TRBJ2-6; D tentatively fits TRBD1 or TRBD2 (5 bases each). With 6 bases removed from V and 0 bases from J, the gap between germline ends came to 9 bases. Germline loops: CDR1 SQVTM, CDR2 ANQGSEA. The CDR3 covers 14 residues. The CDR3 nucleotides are TGCAGCGTCCGGGGCGACTCTGGGGCCAACGTCCTGACTTTC. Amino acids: CSVRGDSGANVLTF.

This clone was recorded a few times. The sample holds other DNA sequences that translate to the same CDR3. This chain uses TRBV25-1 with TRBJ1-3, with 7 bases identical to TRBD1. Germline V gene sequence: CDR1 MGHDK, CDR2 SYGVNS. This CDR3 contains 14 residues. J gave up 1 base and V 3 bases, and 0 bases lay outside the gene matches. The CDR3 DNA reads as TGTGCCAGCAGTGAGACAGGGTCTGGAAACACCATATATTTT. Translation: CASSETGSGNTIYF.

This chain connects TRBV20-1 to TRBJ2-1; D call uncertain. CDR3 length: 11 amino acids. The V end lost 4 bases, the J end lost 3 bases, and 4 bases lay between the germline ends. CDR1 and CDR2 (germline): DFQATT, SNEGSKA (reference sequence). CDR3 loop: CSAKDYNEQFF. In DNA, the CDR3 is TGCAGTGCTAAGGACTACAATGAGCAGTTCTTC.